The 29 T cell receptor beta chains below come from one sample, sequenced in a study of neurological immune-mediated disorders. From the 5' RACE reads, TCRdb called clonotypes with MiXCR, one entry per CDR3 protein. The sample yields about 17,000 distinct CDR3 sequences, about 3.6% seen once. The sequenced material came from CD8+ T cells from blood. These receptors came from a woman in her thirties or forties in good health.

This clonotype showed up just a few times. The gene calls are TRBV29-1 and TRBJ2-3; 7 bases align to TRBD1. V trimming: 1 base; J trimming: 3 bases; junction bases outside the gene matches: 10. The CDR3 is 16 amino acids. Germline-derived CDR1 and CDR2 are SQVTM and ANQGSEA. The DNA for the CDR3 is TGCAGCGTTGAAGGGGACAGAGACGGTTCGACAGATACGCAGTATTTT. Protein product: CSVEGDRDGSTDTQYF.

This clonotype was seen ten or more times. The rearrangement joins TRBV5-1 to TRBJ1-5; no clear D gene. This CDR3 is 16 amino acids long. Trimming pared 0 bases from V and 0 bases from J, leaving 10 bases between. Germline assignment: CDR1 SGHRS and CDR2 YFSETQ. The CDR3 here is CASSLGSVGSNQPQHF. Written as DNA, the CDR3 is TGCGCCAGCAGCTTGGGGTCCGTCGGTAGCAATCAGCCCCAGCATTTT.

This clonotype was recorded at least ten times. V gene TRBV4-3 combines with J gene TRBJ2-7; TRBD2 agrees at 7 bases. V was pared by 1 base and J by 7 bases, with 22 bases of the junction left unmatched. The length of the CDR3 is 19 residues. Germline CDR1 and CDR2: LGHNA and YSLEER. CDR3 DNA sequence: TGCGCCAGCAGCCAAGTTTGGGACCACTCTGGCGGGAGTACGGAGGAGCAGTACTTC. Translating it yields CASSQVWDHSGGSTEEQYF.

This chain links TRBV4-1 with TRBJ2-2; D is perhaps TRBD1 (5 bases). The CDR3 length is 15 residues. Trimming cost V 4 bases and J 3 bases, with 12 bases left between them. Looked up from germline, CDR1 is MGHRA and CDR2 is YSYEKL. DNA for the CDR3: TGCGCCAGCAGCCCCCTAACAGGATACACCGGGGAGCTGTTTTTT. As protein: CASSPLTGYTGELFF.

This clonotype was seen many times. The V gene is TRBV5-1, the J gene TRBJ2-1; 15 bases line up with TRBD2. Germline V CDR1 and CDR2: SGHRS, YFSETQ. There are 15 residues in the CDR3. V lost 3 bases to trimming and J lost 10 bases; unmatched junction nucleotides: 5. CDR3 nucleotides: TGCGCCAGCAGCTGGACTAGCGGGAGGGCCGGGGAGCAGTTCTTC. Amino acid sequence: CASSWTSGRAGEQFF.

This clonotype has ten or more counts. This rearrangement joins TRBV15 to TRBJ1-1; D gene ambiguous. The germline V and J ends were trimmed by 1 base and 1 base, with 4 bases remaining between them. CDR1 LNHNV and CDR2 YYDKDF come from the germline V gene (reference sequence). The CDR3 is 13 amino acids. CDR3 sequence: CATSRVPNTEAFF. The CDR3 bases are TGTGCCACCAGCAGAGTTCCGAACACTGAAGCTTTCTTT. The whole variable domain, filled in from reference TRBV15 and TRBJ1-1, reads DAMVIQNPRYQVTQFGKPVTLSCSQTLNHNVMYWYQQKSSQAPKLLFHYYDKDFNNEADTPDNFQSRRPNTSFCFLDIRSPGLGDTAMYLCATSRVPNTEAFFGQGTRLTVV.

The sample holds many counts of this clonotype. The chain is built from TRBV7-9 and TRBJ2-1; no clear D gene. The germline V and J ends were trimmed by 1 base and 14 bases, with 9 bases remaining between them. CDR3 size: 11 residues. CDR1 and CDR2 (germline): SEHNR, FQNEAQ (reference sequence). CDR3 in DNA: TGTGCCAGCAGCTTAGGGGTAGTCGAGTTCTTC. Translating gives CASSLGVVEFF.

Ten or more counts support this clonotype. The V gene is TRBV7-2, the J gene TRBJ2-7, with D perhaps TRBD1 (6 bases). The CDR3 consists of 13 residues. Deletions cut 1 base from V and 4 bases from J, with 8 bases between. Germline CDR1 SGHTA, CDR2 FQGNSA. CDR3 DNA sequence: TGTGCCAGCAGCTTAGGGACAGCATACGAGCAGTACTTC. It is translated as CASSLGTAYEQYF.

This clonotype showed up many times. The chain uses TRBV6-1 and TRBJ1-6; no reliable D call. The CDR3 contains 15 residues. CDR1 is MNHNS and CDR2 is SASEGT in the germline V gene. Trimming removed 2 bases at V and 10 bases at J, with 15 bases between. The CDR3 region is CASSERTDSGSPLHF. In DNA form, the CDR3 reads TGTGCCAGCAGTGAACGGACTGACTCCGGCTCACCCCTCCACTTT.

This clonotype has a count of ten or more. V and J are TRBV27 and TRBJ1-1; D remains unclear. The CDR3 loop spans 12 amino acids. Trimming stripped 8 bases from V and 4 bases from J, with 11 bases between. CDR1 and CDR2 from the germline V gene are MNHEY and SMNVEV (reference sequence). The CDR3 sequence is CASFRGGTEAFF. In nucleotides, the CDR3 is TGTGCCAGCTTTCGGGGAGGCACTGAAGCTTTCTTT.

This clonotype was picked up many times. The chain is built from TRBV5-5 and TRBJ2-1; 10 positions match TRBD1. V was clipped by 4 bases and J by 4 bases; unmatched bases: 14. This CDR3 comprises 18 residues. Germline values: CDR1 SGHKS, CDR2 YYEKEE (reference sequence). The CDR3 is CASSLGTGASVLYNEQFF. In DNA, the CDR3 is TGTGCCAGCAGCCTTGGGACAGGGGCCTCCGTCCTTTACAATGAGCAGTTCTTC.

This clonotype was seen at least ten times. V usage is TRBV29-1 and J usage is TRBJ2-5; weak D call: TRBD1 (5 bases). The germline V gene has CDR1 SQVTM and CDR2 ANQGSEA. Trimming removed 0 bases at V and 1 base at J, with 6 bases between. There are 13 residues in the CDR3. DNA of the CDR3: TGCAGCGTTGAAGACAGGGCCCAAGAGACCCAGTACTTC. Translating gives CSVEDRAQETQYF.

The table lists this clonotype with many counts. The rearrangement links TRBV12-3 or TRBV12-4 to TRBJ1-2, with a possible D match to TRBD1 (5 bases). V was clipped by 5 bases and J by 7 bases, with 20 bases between them. This CDR3 contains 15 residues. CDR3 sequence (DNA): TGTGCCAGCAGTGGGACCCGCGCAGCGGGAGGTGGCTACACCTTC. Its protein is CASSGTRAAGGGYTF.

This clonotype has ten or more counts. The rearrangement uses TRBV9 and TRBJ2-5, with TRBD2 matching 7 bases. The CDR3 length is 16 residues. Trimming removed 0 bases from V and 4 bases from J; junction bases left unmatched: 9. Germline CDR1 SGDLS, CDR2 YYNGEE. The CDR3 bases are TGTGCCAGCAGCGTAGCTGGGAGTGTAGCGGGAGAGACCCAGTACTTC. It codes for CASSVAGSVAGETQYF.

This clonotype was seen ten or more times. This rearrangement joins TRBV20-1 to TRBJ2-7; 7 bases agree with TRBD1. Trimming at V came to 0 bases and at J to 7 bases, leaving 9 bases not matched to a gene. The CDR3 totals 14 residues. Germline CDR1 and CDR2: DFQATT and SNEGSKA (reference sequence). The CDR3 spells CSARDLHRGNEQYF. DNA for the CDR3: TGCAGTGCTAGAGATTTGCACAGGGGTAATGAGCAGTACTTC.

This clonotype was counted ten times or more. The V gene is TRBV20-1, the J gene TRBJ2-7; no clear D gene. This CDR3 has 13 residues. Germline values: CDR1 DFQATT, CDR2 SNEGSKA (reference sequence). Trimming shortened V by 3 bases and J by 0 bases, and 9 bases separated the two germline ends. CDR3 DNA: TGCAGTGCTAGGGTGAGGAGCTCCTACGAGCAGTACTTC. It encodes CSARVRSSYEQYF.

Comment on this clonotype: This may arise from a read error, as a much more abundant clone is one base away. The chain has TRBV11-2 and TRBJ1-5; D might be TRBD1 (6 bases). The CDR3 runs to 14 residues. Germline V gene lookup returns CDR1 SGHAT and CDR2 FQNNGV. The CDR3 coding sequence is TGTACCAGCAGTCGACCAGGGGAGGTGCAGCCCCAGCATTTT. Its translation is CTSSRPGEVQPQHF.

This clonotype has at least ten counts. The rearrangement uses TRBV13 and TRBJ2-2; D is undetermined. Germline CDR1 is PRHDT and CDR2 is FYEKMQ (reference sequence). Trimming took 3 bases from V and 0 from J, leaving 14 bases between them. The CDR3 is 17 residues long. The CDR3 region is CASSFLRRMTNTGELFF. CDR3 sequence (DNA): TGTGCCAGCAGCTTCCTAAGGCGGATGACGAACACCGGGGAGCTGTTTTTT.

This clonotype was found many times. The chain links TRBV10-3 to TRBJ2-7; D is perhaps TRBD1 (7 bases). Germline loops: CDR1 ENHRY, CDR2 SYGVKD. There are 15 residues in the CDR3. V lost 3 bases and J lost 3, with 15 bases in between. The CDR3 nucleotides are TGTGCCATCAGTGAAGGGGGCCAGGGGGGCTACGAGCAGTACTTC. Protein: CAISEGGQGGYEQYF.

This clonotype was recorded at least ten times. CDR3 in amino acids: CASSSPPGGTYDTDTQYF. DNA for the CDR3: TGTGCCAGCAGTTCTCCCCCGGGGGGGACGTACGATACAGATACGCAGTATTTT. The rearrangement links TRBV7-9 to TRBJ2-3; 8 nucleotides agree with TRBD2. The CDR3 runs to 18 residues. Germline trimming cut 6 bases from V and 3 bases from J; bases unmatched to any gene: 17. Germline-derived CDR1 and CDR2 are SEHNR and FQNEAQ (reference sequence).

This clonotype was counted at least ten times. The chain links TRBV29-1 to TRBJ2-1; a possible D gene is TRBD1 (5 bases). The V and J ends lost 0 bases and 6 bases respectively, with 9 bases between them. This CDR3 has 13 residues. Germline-derived CDR1 and CDR2 are SQVTM and ANQGSEA. The CDR3 loop is CSVEEQVPNEQFF. The CDR3 DNA sequence: TGCAGCGTTGAAGAACAGGTCCCCAATGAGCAGTTCTTC.

This clonotype was seen repeatedly, ten times or more. This chain links TRBV25-1 with TRBJ1-2; D unresolved. Germline V gene lookup returns CDR1 MGHDK and CDR2 SYGVNS. Trimming took 4 bases from V and 4 from J, leaving 4 bases between them. The CDR3 runs 11 residues. Here the CDR3 reads CASSGGYGYTF. The CDR3 nucleotides are TGTGCCAGCAGTGGGGGCTATGGCTACACCTTC.

This clonotype was seen repeatedly, ten times or more. The chain has TRBV7-6 and TRBJ2-1; perhaps TRBD2 as D (5 bases). Germline values: CDR1 SGHVS, CDR2 FNYEAQ. Trimming took off 5 bases at V and 3 bases at J, with 17 bases between the two ends. The CDR3 spans 16 residues. This CDR3 is CASSLENGELYNEQFF. Written as DNA, the CDR3 is TGTGCCAGCAGCCTGGAGAACGGGGAGCTCTACAATGAGCAGTTCTTC.

This clonotype was observed at least ten times. J is TRBJ2-1 and V is TRBV6-2 or TRBV6-3; D perhaps matches TRBD1 (5 bases). CDR3 length: 16 amino acids. Between the trimmed V and J ends, which lost 6 bases and 0 bases, there was a span of 15 bases. Germline CDR1 and CDR2: MNHEY and SVGEGT. In nucleotides, the CDR3 is TGTGCCAGCAGCGACCTGGGGCGAAGCTCCTACAATGAGCAGTTCTTC. Translating gives CASSDLGRSSYNEQFF.

This clonotype was counted a few times. The chain recombines TRBV5-6 with TRBJ2-7, with TRBD1 matching over 10 bases. With 3 bases clipped from V and 4 bases from J, the junction kept 7 bases outside the gene matches. CDR3 size: 15 residues. Germline lookup yields CDR1 SGHDT and CDR2 YYEEEE. The CDR3 bases are TGTGCCAGCAGCTGGGGGACAGGGGCATCATACGAGCAGTACTTC. It is translated as CASSWGTGASYEQYF.

This clonotype was counted at least ten times. The V and J genes are TRBV29-1 and TRBJ2-7, with 7 nucleotides matching TRBD1. CDR3 length equals 13 residues. J lost 2 bases, V lost 3 bases, and 4 bases had no gene match. CDR1 and CDR2 from the germline V gene are SQVTM and ANQGSEA. The CDR3 sequence is CSVDTGTAYEQYF. For the CDR3, the DNA is TGCAGCGTTGACACCGGGACAGCCTACGAGCAGTACTTC.

There are many counts of this clonotype. The CDR3, as DNA: TGTGCCTCCCGAGGGACAGGGAGTTTTGCTCAGCCCCAGCATTTT. Its translation is CASRGTGSFAQPQHF. The chain employs TRBV11-2 and TRBJ1-5; 9 positions match TRBD1. Per the germline V gene, CDR1 is SGHAT and CDR2 is FQNNGV. The trim removed 11 bases at V and 6 bases at J, leaving 14 bases unmatched. There are 15 residues in the CDR3. Using reference TRBV11-2 and TRBJ1-5 for the parts outside the CDR3, the full variable domain is EAGVAQSPRYKIIEKRQSVAFWCNPISGHATLYWYQQILGQGPKLLIQFQNNGVVDDSQLPKDRFSAERLKGVDSTLKIQPAKLEDSAVYLCASRGTGSFAQPQHFGDGTRLSIL.

This clonotype has ten or more counts. The rearrangement links TRBV7-8 to TRBJ2-3; D gene uncertain. Germline CDR1 and CDR2: SGHVS and FQNEAQ. The CDR3 is 12 amino acids. Trimming cost V 5 bases and J 6 bases, with 9 bases left between them. As DNA, the CDR3 is TGTGCCAGCAGCAAAGGTGGGGATACGCAGTATTTT. Protein: CASSKGGDTQYF.

The chain couples TRBV20-1 to TRBJ2-3; D is perhaps TRBD1 (5 bases). Deletions cut 3 bases from V and 2 bases from J, with 12 bases between. CDR1 and CDR2 from the germline V gene are DFQATT and SNEGSKA (reference sequence). CDR3 size: 14 residues. CDR3 in DNA: TGCAGTGCTAGTGGTCAGGGTGACACAGATACGCAGTATTTT. It is translated as CSASGQGDTDTQYF.